One T cell receptor beta chain is described in this entry. This record comes from a study of blood T cell repertoires in COVID-19. CDR3 size: 15 residues. Germline trimming cut 3 bases from V and 0 bases from J; bases unmatched to any gene: 5. The germline gives CDR1 MGHDK, CDR2 SYGVNS. As processed by the authors: Researchers report that nucleated cell counts were estimated from reference gene primer amplification. The method was immunoSEQ multiplex PCR; TCRdb's version includes in-frame clones alone and lacks a portion of them. The DNA was the basis for D and trimming; V, J and clone size are from that table. The data hold tens of thousands of clones, with about nine tenths observed a single time.

The TCR comes from a man aged 50-59 years with active COVID-19. The sample was peripheral blood. The chain recombines TRBV25-1 with TRBJ2-7; the match to TRBD1 covers 7 bases. CDR3 nucleotide sequence: TGTGCCAGCAGTGATCCGGGACAGAGCTCCTACGAGCAGTACTTC. Protein product: CASSDPGQSSYEQYF.